This T cell receptor beta chain was found in a study of T-cell reconstitution after alpha-beta-depleted transplantation in children. Unique molecular identifiers were incorporated when the TCRbeta library was constructed. One entry per CDR3 protein, called by TCRdb with MiXCR from the PCR reads. The sample lists about 310,000 distinct CDR3 sequences, roughly 21% occurring once. Germline CDR1 is SGHTS and CDR2 is YDEGEE. V lost 3 bases, J lost 0 bases, and 16 bases lay in between. The CDR3 loop spans 17 amino acids. This sequence joins TRBV5-8 and TRBJ1-5, with unresolved D. The sample here was PBMCs, mostly from graft donor cells, taken 180 days after TCRalphabeta/CD19-depleted stem cell transplant. The receptor was derived from a male patient younger than 18 who had a stem cell transplant for acute lymphoblastic leukemia, so the T cells may come from the graft donor. The CDR3 sequence is CASSSERSSVSNQPQHF. The CDR3 DNA sequence: TGTGCCAGCAGCTCAGAGCGGAGCTCCGTTAGCAATCAGCCCCAGCATTTT.